The 18 T cell receptor beta chains in this list originate from one sample, sequenced in a study of T cell responses to AZD1222 COVID-19 vaccine. This table comes from immunoSEQ multiplex PCR, and its TCRdb copy is limited to in-frame clones, with some not included. Of over 100,000 clones listed, 88% are singletons. This sample comprised peripheral blood, obtained on day 0 of AZD1222 vaccination. The receptor set was obtained from an adult in good health.

The CDR3 reads CASSFSHEQFF. For the CDR3, the DNA is TGTGCCAGCAGCTTTTCCCATGAGCAGTTCTTC. The V call is TRBV7-9, the J call TRBJ2-1; D not resolved. V was clipped by 3 bases and J by 8 bases, with 5 bases between them. The CDR3 has 11 residues. Germline assignment: CDR1 SEHNR and CDR2 FQNEAQ (reference sequence).

The genes are TRBV28 and TRBJ2-5; TRBD2 might be the D (5 bases). This CDR3 region has 11 residues. Germline CDR1 is MDHEN and CDR2 is SYDVKM. Trimming shortened V by 6 bases and J by 3 bases, and 5 bases separated the two germline ends. CDR3 amino acids: CASREEETQYF. CDR3 in DNA: TGTGCCAGCAGGGAGGAAGAGACCCAGTACTTC.

The J gene is TRBJ1-3, the V gene TRBV4-2; a possible D gene is TRBD1 (5 bases). CDR1 is LGHNA and CDR2 is YNFKEQ in the germline V gene. Trimming left V 0 bases short and J 0 bases short, with 12 bases between. The CDR3 consists of 17 residues. CDR3 nucleotides: TGTGCCAGCAGCCAAGAGCCGGGGCCGAACTCTGGAAACACCATATATTTT. This sequence encodes CASSQEPGPNSGNTIYF.

The chain recombines TRBV7-3 with TRBJ2-3, with a tentative D call TRBD1 (5 bases). With 1 base removed from V and 3 bases from J, the gap between germline ends came to 8 bases. The CDR3 extends over 14 amino acids. Germline CDR1 and CDR2: SGHTA and FQGTGA. CDR3 residues: CASSLKQATDTQYF. In DNA, the CDR3 is TGTGCCAGCAGCTTAAAACAGGCTACAGATACGCAGTATTTT.

The J gene is TRBJ2-1, the V gene TRBV5-1, with 10 bases matching TRBD1. The CDR3 extends over 16 amino acids. Germline-derived CDR1 and CDR2 are SGHRS and YFSETQ. The junction had 6 bases not matched to a gene; V was cut back by 1 base and J by 5 bases. CDR3 region: CASSLYGTGANNEQFF. The CDR3 nucleotides read TGCGCCAGCAGCTTGTATGGGACAGGGGCGAACAATGAGCAGTTCTTC.

The V call is TRBV4-2, the J call TRBJ2-1; 10 bases align to TRBD2. This CDR3 spans 16 amino acids. Germline V gene lookup returns CDR1 LGHNA and CDR2 YNFKEQ. J lost 4 bases, V lost 1 base, and 4 bases had no gene match. The CDR3 loop is CASSQVGLARYNEQFF. CDR3 nucleotide sequence: TGTGCCAGCAGCCAAGTGGGACTAGCGAGATACAATGAGCAGTTCTTC.

Within the sample, this clone is large. This rearrangement joins TRBV10-2 to TRBJ1-2, with D maybe TRBD1 (5 bases). Germline assignment: CDR1 WSHSY and CDR2 SAAADI. V was clipped by 6 bases and J by 5 bases, with 10 bases between them. This CDR3 has 12 residues. This CDR3 is CASREGSYGYTF. The CDR3 nucleotides read TGCGCCAGCAGAGAGGGGTCTTATGGCTACACCTTC.

The chain carries TRBV7-8 and TRBJ1-1; tentatively, D is TRBD1 (5 bases). Trimming took off 0 bases at V and 0 bases at J, with 5 bases between the two ends. This CDR3 is built from 14 residues. Per germline, CDR1 SGHVS and CDR2 FQNEAQ. CDR3: CASSLAGLNTEAFF. The CDR3 DNA sequence: TGTGCCAGCAGCTTAGCGGGACTGAACACTGAAGCTTTCTTT.

The chain employs TRBV10-2 and TRBJ1-1; D gene uncertain. The V end was cut by 4 bases, the J end by 1 base, with 7 bases between. Per germline, CDR1 WSHSY and CDR2 SAAADI. The CDR3 totals 13 residues. CDR3 nucleotide sequence: TGCGCCAGCAGTGTAACCCCGAACACTGAAGCTTTCTTT. Amino acid sequence: CASSVTPNTEAFF.

V usage is TRBV6-1 and J usage is TRBJ1-3, with 7 positions matching TRBD1. Germline V gene sequence: CDR1 MNHNS, CDR2 SASEGT. The junction had 4 bases not matched to a gene; V was cut back by 6 bases and J by 2 bases. The CDR3 spans 14 residues. CDR3 nucleotides: TGTGCCAGCAGCTTAGGGACAGCTGGAAACACCATATATTTT. Translation: CASSLGTAGNTIYF.

This chain uses TRBV10-1 with TRBJ2-3; D ambiguous. V was clipped by 1 base and J by 3 bases, with 8 bases between them. The V gene's germline CDR1 is WNHNN and CDR2 SYGVQD (reference sequence). This CDR3 region has 14 residues. The CDR3 DNA follows: TGCGCCAGCAGTGAGTTCTCTAGTACAGATACGCAGTATTTT. It encodes CASSEFSSTDTQYF.

The rearrangement joins TRBV19 to TRBJ1-5; D may be TRBD1 (6 bases). CDR1 LNHDA and CDR2 SQIVND come from the germline V gene (reference sequence). Trimming took off 5 bases at V and 1 base at J, with 9 bases between the two ends. CDR3 length: 14 residues. CDR3 region: CASSPQGSNQPQHF. Written as DNA, the CDR3 is TGTGCCAGTAGTCCACAGGGAAGCAATCAGCCCCAGCATTTT. The full variable domain, rest sourced from reference TRBV19 and TRBJ1-5, is DGGITQSPKYLFRKEGQNVTLSCEQNLNHDAMYWYRQDPGQGLRLIYYSQIVNDFQKGDIAEGYSVSREKKESFPLTVTSAQKNPTAFYLCASSPQGSNQPQHFGDGTRLSIL.

This clone appeared a single time. The rearrangement links TRBV19 to TRBJ2-2; a possible D gene is TRBD1 (6 bases). This CDR3 contains 16 residues. Germline loops: CDR1 LNHDA, CDR2 SQIVND (reference sequence). V dropped 5 bases and J dropped 2 bases, with 15 bases sitting between them. The DNA of the CDR3 is TGTGCCAGTAGTCCCAGGCAGGACAGTAACACCGGGGAGCTGTTTTTT. It yields the protein CASSPRQDSNTGELFF. The full variable domain, completed using reference TRBV19 and TRBJ2-2, is DGGITQSPKYLFRKEGQNVTLSCEQNLNHDAMYWYRQDPGQGLRLIYYSQIVNDFQKGDIAEGYSVSREKKESFPLTVTSAQKNPTAFYLCASSPRQDSNTGELFFGEGSRLTVL.

The V call is TRBV5-1, the J call TRBJ1-6, with 7 bases matching TRBD1. The CDR3 is 19 amino acids. The germline V gene encodes CDR1 SGHRS and CDR2 YFSETQ. J gave up 0 bases and V 0 bases, and 9 bases lay outside the gene matches. The CDR3, as DNA: TGCGCCAGCAGCTTGGCCTCATCCAGGGGGAGCTCCTATAATTCACCCCTCCACTTT. This encodes CASSLASSRGSSYNSPLHF.

The chain is built from TRBV28 and TRBJ2-7; no firm D call. The ends were cut back, 5 bases at V and 7 bases at J, with 9 bases in the middle. The CDR3 is 11 amino acids. The germline CDR1 and CDR2 sequences are MDHEN and SYDVKM. The CDR3 loop reads CASSMQREQYF. The DNA of the CDR3 is TGTGCCAGCAGTATGCAACGGGAGCAGTACTTC.

The V gene is TRBV19, the J gene TRBJ2-1; 10 nucleotides match TRBD2. V shed 5 bases, J shed 8 bases, and the junction held 12 bases outside the gene matches. Germline lookup yields CDR1 LNHDA and CDR2 SQIVND (reference sequence). The CDR3 is 16 residues long. CDR3 in DNA: TGTGCCAGTAGTTACGGTCGTCTAGCGGGAGCCGATGAGCAGTTCTTC. Translation: CASSYGRLAGADEQFF.

Written as DNA, the CDR3 is TGTGCCAGCAGCCTGGGGCAGAAGAACACTGAAGCTTTCTTT. Its translation: CASSLGQKNTEAFF. The chain couples TRBV5-6 to TRBJ1-1, with D possibly TRBD1 on 5 matching bases. The ends were cut back, 4 bases at V and 1 base at J, with 11 bases in the middle. CDR1 SGHDT and CDR2 YYEEEE come from the germline V gene. The CDR3 is 14 amino acids.

The chain employs TRBV5-1 and TRBJ1-2; D is perhaps TRBD1 (6 bases). V shed 9 bases and J shed 14 bases, with 23 bases lying between them. The germline CDR1 and CDR2 sequences are SGHRS and YFSETQ. The CDR3 length is 12 residues. The CDR3 DNA reads as TGCGCCACCTCAAGGCCAGGGGAGACCCTTACCTTC. Its protein product is CATSRPGETLTF.